This T cell receptor (beta chain) was profiled in a study of CXCR3 chemokines and chemotherapy response in bladder cancer. The V gene lost 6 bases and the J gene lost 4 bases, with 17 bases spanning the gap. The CDR3 spans 15 residues. By share, this clonotype ranks as medium-sized (0.01 to 0.1%). TCRdb analysed the PCR reads with MiXCR anew, one entry per CDR3 protein. The sample lists some 280 distinct CDR3 sequences; 14% were seen once. This chain links TRBV12-3 or TRBV12-4 with TRBJ2-3, with D perhaps TRBD1 (6 bases). This specimen was collected from a patient whose treatment included neoadjuvant chemotherapy. The receptor was isolated from a human donor with bladder cancer that did not respond to neoadjuvant chemotherapy. The DNA for the CDR3 is TGTGCCAGCAGCCCTCCATTACAGGGAGCAGATACGCAGTATTTT. Translating gives CASSPPLQGADTQYF.